This TCR beta chain was captured in a study of response to subunit inactivated influenza vaccine. The CDR3 runs 15 residues. The trim removed 5 bases at V and 2 bases at J, leaving 9 bases unmatched. Germline V gives CDR1 SGHKS, CDR2 YYEKEE (reference sequence). TCRdb itself ran the RT-PCR reads through MiXCR, one entry per CDR3 protein. This table holds about 540,000 distinct CDR3 sequences, around a quarter found once. The sample also formed part of further work on T cells expressing NK-cell markers. As that study records: UMIs were included in TCR beta cDNA generated by 5'RACE template switching. The CD3+CD56-NKG2C+ fraction was also led by these clonotypes in several donors.

Sequencing used CD4+ T cells sorted from PBMCs, obtained 11 to 12 days after vaccination. This chain joins TRBV5-5 and TRBJ1-1, with 7 positions matching TRBD1. The TCR comes from a man between 45 and 60 years old who received an inactivated influenza vaccine. The CDR3 protein is CASRDSTGLNTEAFF. CDR3 bases: TGTGCCAGCAGGGACTCGACAGGGCTTAACACTGAAGCTTTCTTT.